This is a list of T cell receptor beta chains from one sample in a study of T cell changes during pregnancy in multiple sclerosis. TCRdb's table, derived via immunoSEQ multiplex PCR, lists solely in-frame clones and lacks some. The data hold roughly 100,000 clones, with approximately 89% observed a single time. Sequencing used peripheral blood, obtained after pregnancy. The source is a female donor with multiple sclerosis, enrolled in a pregnancy study. The CDR3 runs from the conserved cysteine through the conserved F or W. Fields, in order: clone size, V gene, J gene, CDR3 length, D gene, CDR3 DNA, CDR3 protein. A D gene is named only where the DNA matches it firmly. Clone size is not always given. Where it is, it says once, few, many or a class for expanded clones.

NA,TRBV7-8,TRBJ2-7,14,TRBD1,TGTGCCAGCAAAGAGGGACAGAACTCCTACGAGCAGTACTTC,CASKEGQNSYEQYF
NA,TRBV9,TRBJ2-1,14,TRBD2,TGTGCCAGCAGCGTAGTCGGGGGGGGTACTGAGCAGTTCTTC,CASSVVGGGTEQFF
NA,TRBV4-2,TRBJ1-3,15,NA,TGTGCCAGCAGCCAAGGCGGCCCTAGAGGAAACACCATATATTTT,CASSQGGPRGNTIYF
NA,TRBV5-1,TRBJ1-5,18,TRBD1,TGCGCCAGCAGCCCCATAGGCCTCACAGGGGGTAGCAATCAGCCCCAGCATTTT,CASSPIGLTGGSNQPQHF
NA,TRBV2,TRBJ1-2,13,TRBD1,TGTGCCAGCAAGGACAGGGAGGTGGGTGGCTACACCTTC,CASKDREVGGYTF
NA,TRBV7-9,TRBJ1-5,15,NA,TGTGCCAGCAGCTTAGACCGGGAGGTTGGTCAGCCCCAGCATTTT,CASSLDREVGQPQHF
NA,TRBV18,TRBJ1-3,13,NA,TGTGCCAGCTCGGACACACCCGGAAACACCATATATTTT,CASSDTPGNTIYF
NA,TRBV4-1,TRBJ2-7,15,TRBD1,TGCGCCAGCAGCCCACGGGACAGGGGCACGGGGGAGCAGTACTTC,CASSPRDRGTGEQYF
NA,TRBV11-3,TRBJ2-1,14,NA,TGTGCCAGCAGCTTAGAAGAAGGAGTCAATGAGCAGTTCTTC,CASSLEEGVNEQFF
NA,TRBV14,TRBJ2-4,16,NA,TGTGCCAGCAGCCAGCCTACAGGTGCAGCCAAAAACATTCAGTACTTC,CASSQPTGAAKNIQYF
NA,TRBV13,TRBJ1-4,15,TRBD1,TGTGCCAGCAGCTCCCGGGACAGGGAAAATGAAAAACTGTTTTTT,CASSSRDRENEKLFF
NA,TRBV5-6,TRBJ2-7,14,TRBD2,TGTGCCAGCAGCTTCGGGGGGGGAAACTACGAGCAGTACTTC,CASSFGGGNYEQYF
NA,TRBV7-6,TRBJ1-5,18,TRBD1,TGTGCCAGCAGCTTAGGACAGGGTACCCCTTATAGCAATCAGCCCCAGCATTTT,CASSLGQGTPYSNQPQHF
NA,TRBV30,TRBJ2-7,15,TRBD1,TGTGCCTGGAGGGGACCGGGACAGCCCCCCTACGAGCAGTACTTC,CAWRGPGQPPYEQYF
once,TRBV29-1,TRBJ2-7,12,NA,TGCAGCATCAGATCCACAGTCTACGAGCAGTACTTC,CSIRSTVYEQYF
NA,TRBV6-4,TRBJ2-3,13,TRBD1,TGTGCCAGCAGTGGGACAGGGGGAGATACGCAGTATTTT,CASSGTGGDTQYF
NA,TRBV10-3,TRBJ2-7,14,TRBD1,TGTGCCATCAGTGAGACAGGGGGAAGCTACGAGCAGTACTTC,CAISETGGSYEQYF
NA,TRBV14,TRBJ2-7,15,TRBD2,TGTGCCAGCAGCCAAGGGCGGGGGGCCTACTACGAGCAGTACTTC,CASSQGRGAYYEQYF
NA,TRBV10-1,TRBJ2-1,13,NA,TGCGCCAGCAGTGAGTCGCCGGGGAATGAGCAGTTCTTC,CASSESPGNEQFF
once,TRBV9,TRBJ2-7,13,NA,TGTGCCAGCAGCGTAGCCCTAACCTACGAGCAGTACTTC,CASSVALTYEQYF
once,TRBV2,TRBJ1-2,15,TRBD1,TGTGCCAGCAGGAGGACAGGGGTAGAACATAGGGGCTACACCTTC,CASRRTGVEHRGYTF
NA,TRBV6-6,TRBJ1-4,15,NA,TGTGCCAGCCGCCCACACATATCAACTAATGAAAAACTGTTTTTT,CASRPHISTNEKLFF
NA,TRBV9,TRBJ2-2,16,TRBD1,TGTGCCAGCAGCGCACCGGGACAGGGGGCGATCGGGGAGCTGTTTTTT,CASSAPGQGAIGELFF
few,TRBV4-1,TRBJ1-6,16,TRBD1,TGCGCCAGCAGCCAAGGGAAGGGGGCGAATAATTCACCCCTCCACTTT,CASSQGKGANNSPLHF
NA,TRBV6-5,TRBJ1-2,15,NA,TGTGCCAGCACCCCTCGTAGAACCCAAAACTATGGCTACACCTTC,CASTPRRTQNYGYTF
NA,TRBV11-2,TRBJ1-4,14,TRBD1,TGTGCCAGCAGCCTCCCCGGGACAGCAGAAAAACTGTTTTTT,CASSLPGTAEKLFF
NA,TRBV5-4,TRBJ1-4,15,NA,TGTGCCAGCAGCTTGGGAGGCAGGGCTAATGAAAAACTGTTTTTT,CASSLGGRANEKLFF
NA,TRBV30,TRBJ1-1,13,NA,TGTGCCTGGTGTGCAGGGATGAACACTGAAGCTTTCTTT,CAWCAGMNTEAFF
NA,TRBV7-6,TRBJ2-1,15,TRBD2,TGTGCCAGCAGCTTGGGGGGGACTATGGGGGATGAGCAGTTCTTC,CASSLGGTMGDEQFF
NA,TRBV2,TRBJ2-3,17,TRBD2,TGTGCCAGCAGTCAATGGGGAAGTAGCGGGGACACAGATACGCAGTATTTT,CASSQWGSSGDTDTQYF
once,TRBV7-8,TRBJ2-6,16,TRBD2,TGTGCCAGCAGCTTAGCGGCGGGAGCTGGGGCCAACGTCCTGACTTTC,CASSLAAGAGANVLTF
NA,TRBV7-2,TRBJ2-6,18,NA,TGTGCCAGCAGCACCGGCCAGCGGGTACACTCTGGGGCCAACGTCCTGACTTTC,CASSTGQRVHSGANVLTF
NA,TRBV5-5,TRBJ1-1,14,TRBD1,TGTGCCAGCAGCAAAGGACAGGGGACGACGGAAGCTTTCTTT,CASSKGQGTTEAFF
NA,TRBV7-9,TRBJ2-7,18,TRBD2,TGTGCCAGCAGCTTAGCACTAGCGGGAGTTTCGAGCTCCTACGAGCAGTACTTC,CASSLALAGVSSSYEQYF
NA,TRBV7-9,TRBJ1-4,15,NA,TGTGCCAGCACCCGTTGGCAGGGCGGGGGTGAAAAACTGTTTTTT,CASTRWQGGGEKLFF
once,TRBV5-5,TRBJ2-7,14,NA,TGTGCCAGCAGCTCAAGGGACAAGTCCTACGAGCAGTACTTC,CASSSRDKSYEQYF
NA,TRBV9,TRBJ2-2,15,NA,TGTGCCAGCAACCCCATGGGAGTCGGGTCCGGGGAGCTGTTTTTT,CASNPMGVGSGELFF
NA,TRBV27,TRBJ1-4,14,TRBD1,TGTGCCAGCAGTCTTCGGACAGGTAGGGAAAAACTGTTTTTT,CASSLRTGREKLFF
NA,TRBV5-1,TRBJ2-3,17,TRBD2,TGCGCCAGCAGCTCACTCGAGCGGGGGGGCCAGGCAGATACGCAGTATTTT,CASSSLERGGQADTQYF
NA,TRBV6-5,TRBJ2-3,14,TRBD2,TGTGCCAGCAGTTTCGAGGGGAGGGCAGATACGCAGTATTTT,CASSFEGRADTQYF
NA,TRBV27,TRBJ1-1,14,NA,TGTGCCAGCAGTATACTGGGCAGCAACACTGAAGCTTTCTTT,CASSILGSNTEAFF
NA,TRBV2,TRBJ2-1,16,TRBD2,TGTGCCAGCACCGATGCCCTACGGCTAGCGGGGGGAAAGCAGTTCTTC,CASTDALRLAGGKQFF
NA,TRBV5-3,TRBJ1-2,19,NA,TGTGCCAGAAGCCTGAGCGTCGTGGGTGACCGGCAGCGGATCTATGGCTACACCTTC,CARSLSVVGDRQRIYGYTF
NA,TRBV19,TRBJ1-5,16,NA,TGTGCCAGTAGTATTAGTCACAGTTATAGCAATCAGCCCCAGCATTTT,CASSISHSYSNQPQHF
NA,TRBV5-8,TRBJ1-2,16,TRBD1,TGTGCCAGCAGCACCCCGGGACAGGGTTGGTTCGGAGGCTACACCTTC,CASSTPGQGWFGGYTF
NA,TRBV19,TRBJ1-1,13,NA,TGTGCCAGTAGGTGGGAGATGAACACTGAAGCTTTCTTT,CASRWEMNTEAFF
NA,TRBV5-1,TRBJ1-2,15,TRBD1,TGCGCCAGCAGCTCGTCGACAGGGGTCGGCTATGGCTACACCTTC,CASSSSTGVGYGYTF
NA,TRBV5-6,TRBJ2-2,15,TRBD1,TGTGCCAGCAGCTGGGGGACAGCGAACACCGGGGAGCTGTTTTTT,CASSWGTANTGELFF